The 8 T cell receptor beta chains below all came from one sample that was sequenced in a study of shared clonotypes between healthy human individuals (dated by TCRdb to about 2020). Libraries were constructed by the immunoSEQ multiplex PCR assay. Held by TCRdb, this immuneACCESS table contains in-frame sequences only and omits some clones. Under half of the omission traces to an unresolved V gene where checked; the cause of the rest is unknown. This sample comprises over a million clones, roughly 98.5% of them detected only once. In total, the top ten clones hold roughly 0.36% of the sample. The specimen sequenced was naive CD4+ T cells sorted from blood. The cell subset or site label of this sample denotes: CD45RA+ positively selected. The receptors come from a man aged 25-40 years in good health.

The rearrangement links TRBV7-2 to TRBJ1-1, with D possibly TRBD1 on 5 matching bases. The V and J ends lost 1 base and 4 bases respectively, with 13 bases between them. Germline CDR1 is SGHTA and CDR2 is FQGNSA. This CDR3 contains 15 residues. In DNA form, the CDR3 reads TGTGCCAGCAGCTTAGGGGACCGGTTGATCACTGAAGCTTTCTTT. Encoded protein: CASSLGDRLITEAFF.

In the case of this clone: The sample has other DNA sequences that encode this CDR3 too. CDR3 sequence (DNA): TGTGCCAGCAGCTTGTCCACCTTCTACGAGCAGTACTTC. Its translation is CASSLSTFYEQYF. The chain carries TRBV5-6 and TRBJ2-7; the D is unclear. Trimming removed 1 base from V and 3 bases from J, with 8 bases in between. CDR1 and CDR2 from the germline V gene are SGHDT and YYEEEE. This CDR3 comprises 13 residues.

This clone was recorded once. This chain links TRBV7-2 with TRBJ1-2; D unclear. The CDR3 covers 12 residues. V was shortened by 5 bases and J by 8 bases, with 12 bases between the two germline ends. Germline V gene lookup returns CDR1 SGHTA and CDR2 FQGNSA. The CDR3 reads CASSLGVDGYTF. In DNA form, the CDR3 reads TGTGCCAGCAGCCTCGGGGTCGACGGCTACACCTTC.

This rearrangement joins TRBV25-1 to TRBJ2-5; the D gene is possibly TRBD2 (6 bases). The V gene lost 10 bases and the J gene lost 2 bases, with 17 bases spanning the gap. Germline V gene lookup returns CDR1 MGHDK and CDR2 SYGVNS. There are 14 residues in the CDR3. CDR3 nucleotides: TGTGCCAAAAGGGGTAGACGGGGGCAAGAGACCCAGTACTTC. It is translated as CAKRGRRGQETQYF.

The J gene is TRBJ2-2, the V gene TRBV7-2; D might be TRBD2 (5 bases). The CDR3 length is 12 residues. Trimming shortened V by 4 bases and J by 7 bases, and 7 bases separated the two germline ends. Germline values: CDR1 SGHTA, CDR2 FQGNSA. The CDR3 DNA reads TGTGCCAGCAGCTCGCGGGTCGGGGAGCTGTTTTTT. Translation: CASSSRVGELFF.

The chain employs TRBV15 and TRBJ2-3, with 7 bases that match TRBD2. The CDR3 covers 20 residues. Looked up from germline, CDR1 is LNHNV and CDR2 is YYDKDF (reference sequence). Unmatched junction bases numbered 23, after V lost 0 bases and J lost 8 bases. CDR3 sequence (DNA): TGTGCCACCAGCAGAGATCCACCCCTGGGAGGTGGCGGGAGTGCTCGTACGCAGTATTTT. Amino acid sequence: CATSRDPPLGGGGSARTQYF.

The gene calls are TRBV19 and TRBJ1-1; 7 nucleotides match TRBD1. Germline CDR1 and CDR2: LNHDA and SQIVND (reference sequence). The trim removed 6 bases at V and 6 bases at J, leaving 19 bases unmatched. The CDR3 runs 17 residues. CDR3 protein: CASRPRTGRNSLAEAFF. CDR3 nucleotides: TGTGCCAGTAGACCACGGACAGGTCGTAACTCGCTGGCTGAAGCTTTCTTT. Full variable domain (remainder filled in from reference TRBV19 and TRBJ1-1): DGGITQSPKYLFRKEGQNVTLSCEQNLNHDAMYWYRQDPGQGLRLIYYSQIVNDFQKGDIAEGYSVSREKKESFPLTVTSAQKNPTAFYLCASRPRTGRNSLAEAFFGQGTRLTVV.

CDR3 residues: CASSSPLGPSFSYTF. DNA for the CDR3: TGTGCCAGCAGTTCCCCCCTGGGACCCAGTTTTAGCTACACCTTC. V usage is TRBV28 and J usage is TRBJ1-2; TRBD1 is a possible D gene (5 bases). Germline lookup yields CDR1 MDHEN and CDR2 SYDVKM. This CDR3 is 15 amino acids long. The V and J ends lost 4 bases and 9 bases respectively, with 21 bases between them.